The 11 T cell receptor beta chains reported below all come from one sample, sequenced in a study of cytomegalovirus exposure and HLA in healthy donors. PCR amplification relied on 60 Vbeta primers (plus 13 Jbeta primers). Sequencing used immunoSEQ multiplex PCR; TCRdb keeps in-frame clones, though not all of them. Of some 110,000 clones in the sample, around 80% were seen once. The sample consisted of PBMCs. These receptors originate from a woman in her thirties or forties in good health and CMV-seronegative.

The CDR3 protein is CASSQDLFDGTDGQQPQHF. The CDR3, as DNA: TGCGCCAGCAGCCAAGATCTTTTCGACGGGACAGACGGGCAGCAGCCCCAGCATTTT. The chain joins TRBV4-3 to TRBJ1-5, with 7 bases lining up with TRBD1. The CDR3 contains 19 residues. The ends lost 0 bases at V and 7 bases at J; junction bases unmatched: 18. Germline-derived CDR1 and CDR2 are LGHNA and YSLEER.

The genes are TRBV9 and TRBJ1-5, with D possibly TRBD1 on 5 matching bases. This CDR3 comprises 13 residues. The V end lost 0 bases, the J end lost 5 bases, and 6 bases lay between the germline ends. The germline V gene encodes CDR1 SGDLS and CDR2 YYNGEE. CDR3 sequence reads: CASSVGRDQPQHF. CDR3 DNA: TGTGCCAGCAGCGTAGGCAGGGATCAGCCCCAGCATTTT. The full variable domain, completed using reference TRBV9 and TRBJ1-5, is DSGVTQTPKHLITATGQRVTLRCSPRSGDLSVYWYQQSLDQGLQFLIQYYNGEERAKGNILERFSAQQFPDLHSELNLSSLELGDSALYFCASSVGRDQPQHFGDGTRLSIL.

The V and J genes are TRBV9 and TRBJ2-5; 11 bases are shared with TRBD1. Matching the DNA end better, TRBJ2-7 makes the J call doubtful. CDR1 and CDR2 from the germline V gene are SGDLS and YYNGEE. CDR3 size: 15 residues. The CDR3 DNA sequence: TGTGCCAGCAGCGCCCGGACAGGGGGCCGGTACGAGCAGTACTTC. Its protein is CASSARTGGRYEQYF.

The chain combines TRBV18 with TRBJ1-5; D gene uncertain. V was pared by 1 base and J by 7 bases, with 20 bases between. Per the germline V gene, CDR1 is KGHSH and CDR2 is LQKENI. CDR3 size: 17 residues. The CDR3 region is CASSPQKLQDGGQPQHF. CDR3 DNA sequence: TGTGCCAGCTCACCACAGAAACTGCAGGATGGTGGCCAGCCCCAGCATTTT.

The DNA of the CDR3 is TGCGCCAGCAGCTTGTTTGCCGGGACAGGGGGCTTCAATGAGCAGTTCTTC. It yields the protein CASSLFAGTGGFNEQFF. V gene TRBV5-1 combines with J gene TRBJ2-1; the match to TRBD1 covers 12 bases. V lost 1 base to trimming and J lost 6 bases; unmatched junction nucleotides: 8. The CDR3 is 17 amino acids. The germline V gene has CDR1 SGHRS and CDR2 YFSETQ.

The chain employs TRBV10-3 and TRBJ2-3, with TRBD2 as a possible D gene (6 bases). Germline assignment: CDR1 ENHRY and CDR2 SYGVKD. The CDR3 is 14 amino acids. V shed 4 bases and J shed 3 bases, with 11 bases lying between them. The chain's CDR3 is CAISGSAGTDTQYF. The CDR3 coding sequence is TGTGCCATCAGTGGTTCGGCGGGGACAGATACGCAGTATTTT.

The V call is TRBV5-1, the J call TRBJ1-2; D remains ambiguous. Looked up from germline, CDR1 is SGHRS and CDR2 is YFSETQ. Trimming took off 8 bases at V and 3 bases at J, with 11 bases between the two ends. The CDR3 is 12 amino acids. CDR3 DNA sequence: TGCGCCAGTGGCCCCGGGGACTATGGCTACACCTTC. It specifies CASGPGDYGYTF.

The chain links TRBV7-9 to TRBJ2-2; D is unresolved. This CDR3 comprises 13 residues. Trimming took off 6 bases at V and 3 bases at J, with 8 bases between the two ends. Germline loops: CDR1 SEHNR, CDR2 FQNEAQ (reference sequence). The CDR3 coding sequence is TGTGCCAGCAGGCGACTCGACACCGGGGAGCTGTTTTTT. Its translation is CASRRLDTGELFF.

This clone was recorded once. CDR3 sequence (DNA): TGTGCCAGTAGTATAGTAGGACAGCACGAGCAGTACTTC. Translated: CASSIVGQHEQYF. This chain connects TRBV19 to TRBJ2-7; possibly TRBD1 for D (6 bases). Per the germline V gene, CDR1 is LNHDA and CDR2 is SQIVND (reference sequence). This CDR3 comprises 13 residues. V lost 1 base and J lost 5, with 9 bases in between.

J is TRBJ2-7 and V is TRBV5-4; D gene uncertain. Trimming removed 4 bases from V and 6 bases from J, with 11 bases in between. This CDR3 comprises 12 residues. CDR1 and CDR2 (germline): SGHNT, YYREEE (reference sequence). CDR3 coding DNA: TGTGCCAGCAGCCCCCCTTCAGGCGAGCAGTACTTC. It is translated as CASSPPSGEQYF.

The chain links TRBV6-1 to TRBJ1-1; D remains ambiguous. This CDR3 has 14 amino acids. From germline, CDR1 is MNHNS and CDR2 SASEGT. V was cut by 2 bases and J by 0 bases, with 7 bases left in between. The CDR3 coding sequence is TGTGCCAGCAGTGAATATCAGATGAACACTGAAGCTTTCTTT. This gives the protein CASSEYQMNTEAFF.